These 13 T cell receptor beta chains were all obtained from the same sample, sequenced in a study of cytomegalovirus exposure and HLA in healthy donors. Use of 60 Vbeta and 13 Jbeta primers characterized the PCR. Clones were sequenced by immunoSEQ multiplex PCR, and TCRdb holds only the in-frame ones, with some missing. The profile shows about 210,000 clones, roughly 85% of them singletons. The sequencing input was PBMCs. The source of these receptors is a male donor in good health and CMV-seronegative.

This clone came up a few times. The chain combines TRBV5-4 with TRBJ2-6; 7 nucleotides align to TRBD1. The CDR3 extends over 15 amino acids. Germline values: CDR1 SGHNT, CDR2 YYREEE (reference sequence). V trimming: 4 bases; J trimming: 2 bases; junction bases outside the gene matches: 3. Written as DNA, the CDR3 is TGTGCCAGCAGCGCAGGACAGGCTGGGGCCAACGTCCTGACTTTC. This sequence encodes CASSAGQAGANVLTF.

This chain joins TRBV4-3 and TRBJ2-7, with TRBD1 matching 7 bases. From germline, CDR1 is LGHNA and CDR2 YSLEER. V gave up 1 base and J gave up 3 bases; unmatched junction bases: 6. CDR3 length: 15 residues. CDR3 amino acids: CASSQAAGTDYEQYF. The CDR3 nucleotides are TGCGCCAGCAGCCAAGCCGCCGGGACAGACTACGAGCAGTACTTC.

This clone occurred a few times. The chain recombines TRBV5-1 with TRBJ1-3, with D uncertain. Germline V gene data show CDR1 as SGHRS and CDR2 as YFSETQ. The V end lost 3 bases, the J end lost 0 bases, and 13 bases lay between the germline ends. The CDR3 is 16 amino acids. The CDR3 nucleotides read TGCGCCAGCAGCTCGGCCGACACCTCCTCTGGAAACACCATATATTTT. Its translation is CASSSADTSSGNTIYF.

This sequence joins TRBV6-5 and TRBJ1-6; no firm D call. V lost 11 bases to trimming and J lost 13 bases, with 21 bases between them. The CDR3 contains 13 residues. Per the germline V gene, CDR1 is MNHEY and CDR2 is SVGAGI. CDR3: CAAKGGGSQPLHF. The CDR3 nucleotides read TGTGCCGCCAAGGGAGGAGGCAGTCAGCCCCTCCACTTT.

This clone was detected only once. The rearrangement links TRBV15 to TRBJ2-7; TRBD2 matches 12 bases. Germline V gene lookup returns CDR1 LNHNV and CDR2 YYDKDF (reference sequence). The length of the CDR3 is 14 residues. The ends lost 1 base at V and 5 bases at J; junction bases unmatched: 0. CDR3: CATSRGLAGDEQYF. The CDR3 nucleotides read TGTGCCACCAGCAGAGGACTAGCGGGGGACGAGCAGTACTTC.

V usage is TRBV4-3 and J usage is TRBJ2-3; 8 bases are shared with TRBD1. The CDR3 contains 17 residues. Per the germline V gene, CDR1 is LGHNA and CDR2 is YSLEER. Trimming cost V 2 bases and J 4 bases; bases outside gene matches: 11. The CDR3 spells CASSQSGGGVVPDTQYF. The CDR3 DNA reads as TGCGCCAGCAGCCAATCAGGGGGCGGGGTTGTTCCAGATACGCAGTATTTT.

The chain carries TRBV6-6 and TRBJ2-2; 10 bases fit TRBD1. Germline V gene lookup returns CDR1 MNHNY and CDR2 SVGAGI (reference sequence). The CDR3 has 16 residues. V lost 4 bases to trimming and J lost 7 bases; unmatched junction nucleotides: 9. CDR3 in DNA: TGTGCCAGCAGTTCCCTGGGGACAGGGGCCCTCGGGGAGCTGTTTTTT. This gives the protein CASSSLGTGALGELFF.

The V and J genes are TRBV30 and TRBJ1-2; 7 positions agree with TRBD1. CDR3 length equals 11 residues. Germline loops: CDR1 GTSNPN, CDR2 SVGIG (reference sequence). J was trimmed by 5 bases and V by 7 bases; bases with no gene match: 4. In DNA form, the CDR3 reads TGTGCCTTCTCAGGGGGTTATGGCTACACCTTC. Residues: CAFSGGYGYTF.

This clone occurred a few times. V usage is TRBV27 and J usage is TRBJ2-7; 8 nucleotides line up with TRBD1. The CDR3 spans 15 residues. The germline V gene has CDR1 MNHEY and CDR2 SMNVEV (reference sequence). The trim removed 5 bases at V and 2 bases at J, leaving 8 bases unmatched. The DNA for the CDR3 is TGTGCCAGCAGTCCTGACAGGGGATGGACCTACGAGCAGTACTTC. Translated, it gives CASSPDRGWTYEQYF.

The rearrangement links TRBV7-2 to TRBJ1-2, with a weak D call TRBD1 (5 bases). Germline V lookup: CDR1 SGHTA, CDR2 FQGNSA. This CDR3 spans 17 amino acids. Trimming shortened V by 0 bases and J by 2 bases, and 16 bases separated the two germline ends. The CDR3 is CASSLAGTGVQNYGYTF. CDR3 in DNA: TGTGCCAGCAGCTTAGCAGGGACTGGGGTGCAGAACTATGGCTACACCTTC.

The chain recombines TRBV19 with TRBJ2-1, with D unclear. CDR1 LNHDA and CDR2 SQIVND come from the germline V gene (reference sequence). This CDR3 region has 14 residues. V lost 4 bases and J 0 bases, leaving 7 bases between the germline ends. The CDR3 protein is CASSRQSSYNEQFF. The DNA for the CDR3 is TGTGCCAGTAGTAGGCAGTCCTCCTACAATGAGCAGTTCTTC.

The V call is TRBV7-9, the J call TRBJ1-1; TRBD1 matches at 12 bases. CDR3 size: 17 residues. Per the germline V gene, CDR1 is SEHNR and CDR2 is FQNEAQ (reference sequence). V shed 2 bases, J shed 4 bases, and the junction held 8 bases outside the gene matches. The CDR3 is CASSLSMPGQGATEAFF. The CDR3 DNA reads as TGTGCCAGCAGCTTAAGCATGCCGGGACAGGGGGCCACTGAAGCTTTCTTT.

This clone showed up just once. Mismatch with germline at one junction end may stem from a read error. The V and J genes are TRBV7-7 and TRBJ2-2; 7 bases are a match to TRBD2. The V gene's germline CDR1 is SSHAT and CDR2 FNYEAQ (reference sequence). The CDR3 consists of 17 residues. The CDR3 here is CASSVFSGPPNTGELFF. In DNA, the CDR3 is TGTGCTAGCAGCGTTTTTAGCGGGCCACCGAACACCGGGGAGCTGTTTTTT.